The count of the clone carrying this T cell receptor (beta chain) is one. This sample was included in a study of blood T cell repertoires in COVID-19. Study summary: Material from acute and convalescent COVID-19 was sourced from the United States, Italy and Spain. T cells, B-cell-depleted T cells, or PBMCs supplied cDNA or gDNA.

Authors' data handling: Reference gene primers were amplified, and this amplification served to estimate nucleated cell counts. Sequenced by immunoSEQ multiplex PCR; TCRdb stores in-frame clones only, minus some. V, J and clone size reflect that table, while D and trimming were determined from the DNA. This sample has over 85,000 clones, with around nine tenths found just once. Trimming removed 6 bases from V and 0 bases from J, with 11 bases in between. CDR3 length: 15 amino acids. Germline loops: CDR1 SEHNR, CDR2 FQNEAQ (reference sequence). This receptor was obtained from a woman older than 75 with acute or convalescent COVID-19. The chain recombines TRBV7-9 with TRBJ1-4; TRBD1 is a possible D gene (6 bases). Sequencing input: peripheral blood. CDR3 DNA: TGTGCCAGCAGTCAGAACAGGGCAACTAATGAAAAACTGTTTTTT. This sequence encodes CASSQNRATNEKLFF.